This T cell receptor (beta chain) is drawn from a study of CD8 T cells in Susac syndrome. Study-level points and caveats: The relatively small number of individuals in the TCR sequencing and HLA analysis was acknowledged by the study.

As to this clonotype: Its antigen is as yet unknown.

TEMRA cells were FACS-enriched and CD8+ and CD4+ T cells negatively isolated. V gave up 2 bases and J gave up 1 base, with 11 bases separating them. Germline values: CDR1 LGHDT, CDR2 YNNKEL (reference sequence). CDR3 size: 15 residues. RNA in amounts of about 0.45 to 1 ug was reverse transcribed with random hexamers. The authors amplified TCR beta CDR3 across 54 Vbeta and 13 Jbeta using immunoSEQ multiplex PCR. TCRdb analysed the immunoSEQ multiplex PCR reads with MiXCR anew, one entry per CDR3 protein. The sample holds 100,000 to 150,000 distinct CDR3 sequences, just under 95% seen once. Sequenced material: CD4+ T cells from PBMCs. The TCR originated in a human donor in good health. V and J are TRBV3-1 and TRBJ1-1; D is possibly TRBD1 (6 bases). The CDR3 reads CASSQHGQQNTEAFF. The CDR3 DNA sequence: TGTGCCAGCAGCCAACACGGACAGCAGAACACTGAAGCTTTCTTT. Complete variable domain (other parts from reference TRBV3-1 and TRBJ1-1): DTAVSQTPKYLVTQMGNDKSIKCEQNLGHDTMYWYKQDSKKFLKIMFSYNNKELIINETVPNRFSPKSPDKAHLNLHINSLELGDSAVYFCASSQHGQQNTEAFFGQGTRLTVV.